This T cell receptor (beta chain) was sequenced in a study of T cell responses to AZD1222 COVID-19 vaccine. Broader study findings: Among spike-specific TCRs, nearly half reportedly target unmutated variant regions. Clonal diversity was possibly underestimated; the donors were predominantly white British and more often female. The breadth and depth of Spike-specific TCRs increased once two AZD1222 doses had been given.

This clone was counted a single time. Its antigen is still unknown. This CDR3 region has 11 residues. In germline, CDR1 is SGHRS, CDR2 YFSETQ. V was clipped by 2 bases and J by 6 bases, with 5 bases between them. Sequenced by immunoSEQ multiplex PCR; TCRdb stores in-frame clones only, minus some. This sample carries 100,000 to 150,000 clones, more than 80% of them seen once, and the ten largest clones take less than 5.5%. This material consisted of peripheral blood, taken 28 days after the second AZD1222 dose. The source is an adult who received the AZD1222 COVID-19 vaccine. This sequence joins TRBV5-1 and TRBJ2-5; unclear D gene. CDR3 amino acids: CASSFLKTQYF. Here the CDR3 DNA reads TGCGCCAGCAGCTTCCTGAAGACCCAGTACTTC.